This T cell receptor beta chain was sequenced in a study of vaccination and CD4 T cells after COVID-19. Overall study: Cultures designated as controls were supplied with a CEFX pool, an HIV-1 Nef pool, or no peptide.

Cultured CD4+ T-cell DNA underwent Oncomine TCR Beta short-read sequencing. TCRdb re-derived calls from the PCR reads in MiXCR, one entry per CDR3 protein. The sample consists of approximately 6,700 distinct CDR3 sequences, around 50% of them appearing once. Described treatment: roughly ten-day PBMC culture with coronavirus spike peptide pools or control peptides (ViraFEST assay). This clonotype has more than one count but fewer than ten. Its target is unknown. Trimming cost V 6 bases and J 5 bases, with 17 bases left between them. Germline CDR1 reads DFQATT; CDR2 reads SNEGSKA (reference sequence). CDR3 length equals 13 residues.

This chain connects TRBV20-1 to TRBJ2-7, with a possible D match to TRBD2 (5 bases). Material for sequencing was CD4+ T cells from blood, cultured in vitro. The TCR sequence derives from a human donor who had recovered from COVID-19. The CDR3 region is CSAHKSLVDEQYF. The CDR3 coding sequence is TGCAGTGCCCACAAGTCACTAGTTGACGAGCAGTACTTC.